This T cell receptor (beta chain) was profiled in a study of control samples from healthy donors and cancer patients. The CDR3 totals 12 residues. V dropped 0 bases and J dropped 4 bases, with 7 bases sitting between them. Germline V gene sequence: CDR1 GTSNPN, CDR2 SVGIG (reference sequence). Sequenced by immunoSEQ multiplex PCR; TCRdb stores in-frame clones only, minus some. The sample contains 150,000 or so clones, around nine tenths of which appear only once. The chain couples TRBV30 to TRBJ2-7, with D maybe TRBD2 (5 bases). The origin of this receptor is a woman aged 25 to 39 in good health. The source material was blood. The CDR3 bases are TGTGCCTGGAGTGTACGGGGATACGAGCAGTACTTC. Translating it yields CAWSVRGYEQYF.